The rows below give T cell receptor beta chains drawn from one sample of a study of T-cell memory formation after mild COVID-19. MiXCR, applied by TCRdb to the 5' RACE reads, yields one record per CDR3 protein. The table shows approximately 210,000 distinct CDR3 sequences, with about 27% occurring only once. The sequencing sample was made of PBMCs or a T cell subset sorted from them (not recorded which). Receptors were obtained from an adult woman who had mild COVID-19 (a few samples of this study predate the infection). Cell type and time point are not known. The CDR3 runs from the conserved cysteine through the conserved F or W. D genes are given only for firm matches. Expanded clones get a size class; other rows say once, few or many, or leave the size out.

j_call clone_size cdr3_length d_call v_call cdr3_nt cdr3_aa
TRBJ2-3 few 16 . TRBV7-6 TGTGCCAGCAGCTTAGAGGGAAGGGGGGGAACGGATACGCAGTATTTT CASSLEGRGGTDTQYF
TRBJ1-6 . 12 . TRBV25-1 TGTGCCAGCCAGGACGGGAATTCACCCCTCCACTTT CASQDGNSPLHF
TRBJ1-1 . 13 . TRBV10-3 TGTGCCATCAGCCAAGGGGTACGCACTGAAGCTTTCTTT CAISQGVRTEAFF
TRBJ2-3 . 13 . TRBV12-3/TRBV12-4 TGTGCCAGCAGTTTTGGGCGGACAGATACGCAGTATTTT CASSFGRTDTQYF
TRBJ2-3 few 18 TRBD2 TRBV6-5 TGTGCCAGCAGTGACTTAGCGACTAGCGGGAGGGCCGTAGATACGCAGTATTTT CASSDLATSGRAVDTQYF
TRBJ1-1 few 13 . TRBV29-1 TGCAGCGTTCCCCGACAAGCGAACACTGAAGCTTTCTTT CSVPRQANTEAFF
TRBJ1-1 . 13 . TRBV29-1 TGCAGCGTCCACAGGCAATTGAACACTGAAGCTTTCTTT CSVHRQLNTEAFF
TRBJ1-5 . 16 . TRBV7-3 TGTGCCAGCAGCTCACGGAACGGGGGGAGCAATCAGCCCCAGCATTTT CASSSRNGGSNQPQHF
TRBJ2-1 . 13 . TRBV10-3 TGTGCCATCAGTGACTTCGGCTACAATGAGCAGTTCTTC CAISDFGYNEQFF
TRBJ2-3 . 16 . TRBV7-9 TGTGCCAGCAGTAGAGGGGCCGGGACTAGCACAGATACGCAGTATTTT CASSRGAGTSTDTQYF
TRBJ2-5 . 15 TRBD1 TRBV12-5 TGTGCTAGTGGTACGGGACAGGGGGCGAGGGAGACCCAGTACTTC CASGTGQGARETQYF
TRBJ2-1 . 12 . TRBV12-3/TRBV12-4 TGTGCCAGCAGTTTAGCGGGTCCCCCTAGGTTCTTC CASSLAGPPRFF
TRBJ2-2 . 15 TRBD2 TRBV6-2/TRBV6-3 TGTGCCAGCAGTTACACTAGCGGGAGCACCGGGGAGCTGTTTTTT CASSYTSGSTGELFF
TRBJ1-1 . 13 TRBD1 TRBV18 TGTGCCAGCTCAGCAGGGGGCCGAACTGAAGCTTTCTTT CASSAGGRTEAFF
TRBJ2-7 . 13 . TRBV6-2/TRBV6-3 TGTGCCAGCAGTCTCAACCTGGGAAACGAGCAGTACTTC CASSLNLGNEQYF
TRBJ2-5 few 16 TRBD1 TRBV5-1 TGCGCCAGCACCCCACTAGGGCAGGGGGCCTGGGAGACCCAGTACTTC CASTPLGQGAWETQYF
TRBJ1-3 . 16 . TRBV7-2 TGTGCCAGCAGCTTAGATTGGGGAGCCTCTGGAAACACCATATATTTT CASSLDWGASGNTIYF
TRBJ2-1 . 13 TRBD2 TRBV3-1 TGTGCCAGCAGCCAGCCGGGACTAGGGGAGCAGTTCTTC CASSQPGLGEQFF
TRBJ1-2 few 14 . TRBV12-3/TRBV12-4 TGTGCCAGCAGTTTTAGGACATTGAACTATGGCTACACCTTC CASSFRTLNYGYTF
TRBJ2-1 few 16 . TRBV6-6 TGTGCCAGCAGTGAATATAGCGGAAGCTCCTACAATGAGCAGTTCTTC CASSEYSGSSYNEQFF
TRBJ2-7 . 13 . TRBV7-2 TGTGCCAGCAGCTTAGTGGGTCTCTACGAGCAGTACTTC CASSLVGLYEQYF
TRBJ2-6 . 14 . TRBV6-5 TGTGCCAGCAATCAAACCTCTGGGGCCAACGTCCTGACTTTC CASNQTSGANVLTF
TRBJ1-4 . 16 TRBD1 TRBV20-1 TGCAGTGCTAGAGGGCCCCCTCCGGGACAGTGGGAAAAACTGTTTTTT CSARGPPPGQWEKLFF
TRBJ2-7 . 16 . TRBV3-1 TGTGCCAGAAGCCAGATATCTAGTGTTCCACCCTGCGAGCAGTACTTC CARSQISSVPPCEQYF
TRBJ1-4 . 14 . TRBV20-1 TGCAGTGCTAGCAGGACAGCCACCGGGGAAAAACTGTTTTTT CSASRTATGEKLFF
TRBJ1-1 few 15 . TRBV24-1 TGTGCCACCAGTGGGGGGAGGCGGGCCGAGACTGAAGCTTTCTTT CATSGGRRAETEAFF
TRBJ2-1 once 16 TRBD1 TRBV18 TGTGCCAGCTCACTACGACAGGGGAGCTCCTACAATGAGCAGTTCTTC CASSLRQGSSYNEQFF
TRBJ2-2 few 15 TRBD1 TRBV12-3/TRBV12-4 TGTGCCAGCAGGCAAGGACAGGGTAACACCGGGGAGCTGTTTTTT CASRQGQGNTGELFF
TRBJ2-5 . 15 TRBD1 TRBV12-3/TRBV12-4 TGTGCCAGCAGCGGGGACAGGGAAATCGAAGAGACCCAGTACTTC CASSGDREIEETQYF
TRBJ2-1 . 14 . TRBV7-2 TGTGCCAGCAGCTTAGCCCCGTCCTTCAATGAGCAGTTCTTC CASSLAPSFNEQFF
TRBJ2-2 few 13 . TRBV7-2 TGTGCCAGCAGCCTCAGGGCGACCGGGGAGCTGTTTTTT CASSLRATGELFF
TRBJ1-1 few 14 . TRBV28 TGTGCCAGCAGTTGGGGAGGGAGGAACACTGAAGCTTTCTTT CASSWGGRNTEAFF
TRBJ1-2 . 16 TRBD1 TRBV3-1 TGTGCCAGCAGCCAAGATACGACAGGGAGGTCCTATGGCTACACCTTC CASSQDTTGRSYGYTF
TRBJ2-1 . 16 TRBD2 TRBV7-8 TGTGCCAGCAGCCTAAGCAGACTAGCGGCGCACAATGAGCAGTTCTTC CASSLSRLAAHNEQFF
TRBJ2-7 . 16 . TRBV4-1 TGCGCCAGCAGCCAAGGACGGGAATTCAGCTCCTACGAGCAGTACTTC CASSQGREFSSYEQYF
TRBJ2-7 few 13 TRBD1 TRBV7-9 TGTGCCAGCAGCTCGGGACAGCCCTACGAGCAGTACTTC CASSSGQPYEQYF
TRBJ2-1 . 13 . TRBV11-3 TGTGCCAGCAGCCCCGGGGGACACGATGAGCAGTTCTTC CASSPGGHDEQFF
TRBJ2-1 . 16 TRBD2 TRBV7-6 TGTGCCAGCAGCCTAAATAGCGGGGAGGGGTTGGATGAGCAGTTCTTC CASSLNSGEGLDEQFF
TRBJ2-3 few 12 . TRBV12-3/TRBV12-4 TGTGCCATACAGGGTATCACAGATACGCAGTATTTT CAIQGITDTQYF
TRBJ1-1 . 12 . TRBV25-1 TGTGCCAGCAGCGAGGGGGGCCTTGAAGCTTTCTTT CASSEGGLEAFF
TRBJ2-7 . 15 . TRBV4-3 TGCGCCAGCAGCCAAGAGCCCCAGGGCTCTAACGAGCAGTACTTC CASSQEPQGSNEQYF
TRBJ1-1 . 14 . TRBV29-1 TGCAGCGTTGGGGGAGGGCCGACTAACACTGAAGCTTTCTTT CSVGGGPTNTEAFF
TRBJ2-1 few 15 TRBD1 TRBV12-3/TRBV12-4 TGTGCCAGCAGCCCAAACAGGGGGCGCGGGCATGAGCAGTTCTTC CASSPNRGRGHEQFF
TRBJ2-6 many 15 . TRBV4-2 TGTGCCAGCAGCACCAGGATATCTGGGGCCAACGTCCTGACTTTC CASSTRISGANVLTF
TRBJ2-7 few 15 TRBD2 TRBV15 TGTGCCACCAGCAGAGAGCTGCGGGAGAAGGGGGAGCAGTACTTC CATSRELREKGEQYF